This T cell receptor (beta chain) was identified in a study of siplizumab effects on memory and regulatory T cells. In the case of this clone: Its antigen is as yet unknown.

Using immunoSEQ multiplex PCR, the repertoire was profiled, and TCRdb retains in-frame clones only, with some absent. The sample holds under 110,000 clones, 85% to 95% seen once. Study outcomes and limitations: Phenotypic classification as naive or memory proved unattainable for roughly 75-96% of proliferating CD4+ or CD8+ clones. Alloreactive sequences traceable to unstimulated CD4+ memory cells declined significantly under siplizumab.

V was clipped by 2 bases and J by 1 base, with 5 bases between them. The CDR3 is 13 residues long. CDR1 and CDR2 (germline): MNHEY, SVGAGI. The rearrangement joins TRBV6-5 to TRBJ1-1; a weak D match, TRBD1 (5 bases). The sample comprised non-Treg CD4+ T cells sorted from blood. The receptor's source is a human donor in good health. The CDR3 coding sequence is TGTGCCAGCAGTTACCAGGGGAACACTGAAGCTTTCTTT. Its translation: CASSYQGNTEAFF.